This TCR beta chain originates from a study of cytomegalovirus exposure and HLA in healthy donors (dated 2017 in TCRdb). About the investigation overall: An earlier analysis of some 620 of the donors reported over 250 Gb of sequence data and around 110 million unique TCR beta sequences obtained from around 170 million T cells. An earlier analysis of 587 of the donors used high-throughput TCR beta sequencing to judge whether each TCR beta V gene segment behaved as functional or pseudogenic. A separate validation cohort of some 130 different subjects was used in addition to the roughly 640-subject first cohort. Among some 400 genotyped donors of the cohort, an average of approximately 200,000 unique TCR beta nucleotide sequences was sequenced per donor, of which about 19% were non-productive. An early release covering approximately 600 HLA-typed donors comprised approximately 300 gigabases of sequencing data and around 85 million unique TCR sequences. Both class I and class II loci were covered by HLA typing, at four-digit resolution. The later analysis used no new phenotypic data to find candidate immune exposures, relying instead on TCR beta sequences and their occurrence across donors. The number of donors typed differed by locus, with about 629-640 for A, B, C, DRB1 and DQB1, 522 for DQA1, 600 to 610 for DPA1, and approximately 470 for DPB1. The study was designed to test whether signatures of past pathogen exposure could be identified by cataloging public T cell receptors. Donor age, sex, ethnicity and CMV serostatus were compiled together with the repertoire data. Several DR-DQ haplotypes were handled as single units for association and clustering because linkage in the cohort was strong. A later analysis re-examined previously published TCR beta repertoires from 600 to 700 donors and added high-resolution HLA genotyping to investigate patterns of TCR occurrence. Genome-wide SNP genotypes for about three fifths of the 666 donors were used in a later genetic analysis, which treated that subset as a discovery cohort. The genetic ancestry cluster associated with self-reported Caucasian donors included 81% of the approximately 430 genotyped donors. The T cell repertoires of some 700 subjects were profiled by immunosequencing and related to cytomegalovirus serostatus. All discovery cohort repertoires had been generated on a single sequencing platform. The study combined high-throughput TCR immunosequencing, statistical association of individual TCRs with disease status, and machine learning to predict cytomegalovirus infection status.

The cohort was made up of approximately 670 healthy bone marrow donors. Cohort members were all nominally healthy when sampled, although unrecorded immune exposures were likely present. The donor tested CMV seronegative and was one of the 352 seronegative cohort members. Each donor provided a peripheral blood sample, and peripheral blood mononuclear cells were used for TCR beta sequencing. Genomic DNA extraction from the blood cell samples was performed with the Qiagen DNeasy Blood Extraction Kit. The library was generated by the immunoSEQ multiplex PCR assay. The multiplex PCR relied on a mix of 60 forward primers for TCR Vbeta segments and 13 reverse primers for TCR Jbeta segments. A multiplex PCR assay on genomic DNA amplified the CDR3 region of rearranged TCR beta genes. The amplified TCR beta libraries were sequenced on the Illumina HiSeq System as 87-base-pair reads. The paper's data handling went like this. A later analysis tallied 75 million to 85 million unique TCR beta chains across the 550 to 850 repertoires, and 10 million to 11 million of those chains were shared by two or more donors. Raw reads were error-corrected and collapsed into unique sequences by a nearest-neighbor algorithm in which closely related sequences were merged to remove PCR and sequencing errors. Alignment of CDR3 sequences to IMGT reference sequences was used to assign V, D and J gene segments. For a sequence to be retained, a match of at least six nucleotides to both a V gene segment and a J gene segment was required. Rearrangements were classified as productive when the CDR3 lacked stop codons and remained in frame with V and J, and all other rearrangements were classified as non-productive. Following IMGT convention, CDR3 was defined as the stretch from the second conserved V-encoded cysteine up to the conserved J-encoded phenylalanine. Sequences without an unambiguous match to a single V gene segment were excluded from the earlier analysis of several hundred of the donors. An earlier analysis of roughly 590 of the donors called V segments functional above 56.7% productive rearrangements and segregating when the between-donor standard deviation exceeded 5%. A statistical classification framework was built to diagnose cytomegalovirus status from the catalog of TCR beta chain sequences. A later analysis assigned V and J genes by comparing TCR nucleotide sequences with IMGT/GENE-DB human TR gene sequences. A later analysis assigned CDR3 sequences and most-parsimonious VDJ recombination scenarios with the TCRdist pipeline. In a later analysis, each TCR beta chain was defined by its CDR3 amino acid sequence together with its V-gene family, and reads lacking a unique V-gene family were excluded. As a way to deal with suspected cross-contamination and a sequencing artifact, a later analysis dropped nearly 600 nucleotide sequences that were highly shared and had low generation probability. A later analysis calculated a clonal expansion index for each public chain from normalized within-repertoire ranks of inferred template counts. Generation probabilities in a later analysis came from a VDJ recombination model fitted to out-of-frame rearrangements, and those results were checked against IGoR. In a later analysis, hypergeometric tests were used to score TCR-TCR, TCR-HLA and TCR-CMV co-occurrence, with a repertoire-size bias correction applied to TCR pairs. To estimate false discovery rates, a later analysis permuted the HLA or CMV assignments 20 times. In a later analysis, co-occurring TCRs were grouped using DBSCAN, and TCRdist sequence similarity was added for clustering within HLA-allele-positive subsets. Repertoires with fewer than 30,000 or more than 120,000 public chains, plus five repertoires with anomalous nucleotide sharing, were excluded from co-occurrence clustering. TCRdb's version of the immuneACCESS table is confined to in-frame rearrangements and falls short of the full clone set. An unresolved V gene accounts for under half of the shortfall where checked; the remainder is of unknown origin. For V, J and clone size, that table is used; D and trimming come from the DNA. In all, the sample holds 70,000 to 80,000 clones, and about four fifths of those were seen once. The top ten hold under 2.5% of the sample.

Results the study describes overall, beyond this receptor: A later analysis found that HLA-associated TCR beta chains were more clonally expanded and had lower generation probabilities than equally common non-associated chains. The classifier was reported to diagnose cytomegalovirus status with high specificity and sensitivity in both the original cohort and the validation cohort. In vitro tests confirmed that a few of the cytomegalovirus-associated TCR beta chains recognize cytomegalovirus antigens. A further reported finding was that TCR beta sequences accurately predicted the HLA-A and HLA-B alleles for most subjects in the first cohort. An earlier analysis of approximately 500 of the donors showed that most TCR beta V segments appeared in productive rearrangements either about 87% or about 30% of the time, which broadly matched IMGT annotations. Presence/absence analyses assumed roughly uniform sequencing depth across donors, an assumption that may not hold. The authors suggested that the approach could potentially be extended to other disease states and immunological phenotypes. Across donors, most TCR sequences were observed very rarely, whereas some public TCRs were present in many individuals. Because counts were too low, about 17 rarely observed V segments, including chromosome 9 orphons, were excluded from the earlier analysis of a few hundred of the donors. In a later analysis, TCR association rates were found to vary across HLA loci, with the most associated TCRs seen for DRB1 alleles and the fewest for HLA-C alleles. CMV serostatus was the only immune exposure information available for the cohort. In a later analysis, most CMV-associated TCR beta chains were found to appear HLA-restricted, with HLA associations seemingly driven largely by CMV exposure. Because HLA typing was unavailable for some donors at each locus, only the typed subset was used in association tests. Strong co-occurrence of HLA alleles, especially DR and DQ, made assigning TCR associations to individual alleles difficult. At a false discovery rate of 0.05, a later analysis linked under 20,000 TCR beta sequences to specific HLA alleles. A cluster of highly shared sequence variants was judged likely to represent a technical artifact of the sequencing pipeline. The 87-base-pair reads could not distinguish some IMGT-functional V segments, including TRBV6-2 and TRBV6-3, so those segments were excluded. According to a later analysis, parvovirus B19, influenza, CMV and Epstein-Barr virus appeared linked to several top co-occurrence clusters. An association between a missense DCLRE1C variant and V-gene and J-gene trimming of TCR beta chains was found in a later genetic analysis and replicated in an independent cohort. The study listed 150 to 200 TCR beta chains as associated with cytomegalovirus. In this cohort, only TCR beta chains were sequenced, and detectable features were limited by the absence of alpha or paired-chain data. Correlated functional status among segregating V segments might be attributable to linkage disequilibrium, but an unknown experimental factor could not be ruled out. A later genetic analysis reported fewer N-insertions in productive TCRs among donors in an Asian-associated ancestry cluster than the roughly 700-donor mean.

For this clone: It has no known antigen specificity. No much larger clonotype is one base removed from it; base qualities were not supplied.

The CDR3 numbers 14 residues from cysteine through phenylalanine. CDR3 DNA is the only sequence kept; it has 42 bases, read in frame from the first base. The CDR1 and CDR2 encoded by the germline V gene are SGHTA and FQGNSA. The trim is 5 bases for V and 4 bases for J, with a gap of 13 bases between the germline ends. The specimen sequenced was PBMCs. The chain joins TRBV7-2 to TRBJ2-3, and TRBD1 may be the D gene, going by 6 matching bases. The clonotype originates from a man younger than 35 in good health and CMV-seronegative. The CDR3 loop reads CASSLQGSADTQYF. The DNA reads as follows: TGTGCCAGCAGCCTACAGGGTTCGGCAGATACGCAGTATTTT.